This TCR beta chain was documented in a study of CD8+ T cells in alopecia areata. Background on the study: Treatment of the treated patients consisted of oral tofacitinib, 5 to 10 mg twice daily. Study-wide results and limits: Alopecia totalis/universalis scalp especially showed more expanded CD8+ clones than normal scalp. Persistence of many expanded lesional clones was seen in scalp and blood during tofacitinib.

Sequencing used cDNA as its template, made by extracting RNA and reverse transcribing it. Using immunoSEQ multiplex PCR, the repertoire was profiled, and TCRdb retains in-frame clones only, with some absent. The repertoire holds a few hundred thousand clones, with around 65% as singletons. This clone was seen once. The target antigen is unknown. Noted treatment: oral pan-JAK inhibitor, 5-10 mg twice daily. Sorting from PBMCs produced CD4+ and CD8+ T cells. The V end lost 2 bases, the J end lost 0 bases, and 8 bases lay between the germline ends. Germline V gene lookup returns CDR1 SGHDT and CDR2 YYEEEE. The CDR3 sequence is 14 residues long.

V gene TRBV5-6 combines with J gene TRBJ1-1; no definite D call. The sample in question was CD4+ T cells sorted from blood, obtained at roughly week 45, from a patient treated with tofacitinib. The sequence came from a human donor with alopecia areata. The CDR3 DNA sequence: TGTGCCAGCAGCTTTGAGTCAGTGAACACTGAAGCTTTCTTT. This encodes CASSFESVNTEAFF.